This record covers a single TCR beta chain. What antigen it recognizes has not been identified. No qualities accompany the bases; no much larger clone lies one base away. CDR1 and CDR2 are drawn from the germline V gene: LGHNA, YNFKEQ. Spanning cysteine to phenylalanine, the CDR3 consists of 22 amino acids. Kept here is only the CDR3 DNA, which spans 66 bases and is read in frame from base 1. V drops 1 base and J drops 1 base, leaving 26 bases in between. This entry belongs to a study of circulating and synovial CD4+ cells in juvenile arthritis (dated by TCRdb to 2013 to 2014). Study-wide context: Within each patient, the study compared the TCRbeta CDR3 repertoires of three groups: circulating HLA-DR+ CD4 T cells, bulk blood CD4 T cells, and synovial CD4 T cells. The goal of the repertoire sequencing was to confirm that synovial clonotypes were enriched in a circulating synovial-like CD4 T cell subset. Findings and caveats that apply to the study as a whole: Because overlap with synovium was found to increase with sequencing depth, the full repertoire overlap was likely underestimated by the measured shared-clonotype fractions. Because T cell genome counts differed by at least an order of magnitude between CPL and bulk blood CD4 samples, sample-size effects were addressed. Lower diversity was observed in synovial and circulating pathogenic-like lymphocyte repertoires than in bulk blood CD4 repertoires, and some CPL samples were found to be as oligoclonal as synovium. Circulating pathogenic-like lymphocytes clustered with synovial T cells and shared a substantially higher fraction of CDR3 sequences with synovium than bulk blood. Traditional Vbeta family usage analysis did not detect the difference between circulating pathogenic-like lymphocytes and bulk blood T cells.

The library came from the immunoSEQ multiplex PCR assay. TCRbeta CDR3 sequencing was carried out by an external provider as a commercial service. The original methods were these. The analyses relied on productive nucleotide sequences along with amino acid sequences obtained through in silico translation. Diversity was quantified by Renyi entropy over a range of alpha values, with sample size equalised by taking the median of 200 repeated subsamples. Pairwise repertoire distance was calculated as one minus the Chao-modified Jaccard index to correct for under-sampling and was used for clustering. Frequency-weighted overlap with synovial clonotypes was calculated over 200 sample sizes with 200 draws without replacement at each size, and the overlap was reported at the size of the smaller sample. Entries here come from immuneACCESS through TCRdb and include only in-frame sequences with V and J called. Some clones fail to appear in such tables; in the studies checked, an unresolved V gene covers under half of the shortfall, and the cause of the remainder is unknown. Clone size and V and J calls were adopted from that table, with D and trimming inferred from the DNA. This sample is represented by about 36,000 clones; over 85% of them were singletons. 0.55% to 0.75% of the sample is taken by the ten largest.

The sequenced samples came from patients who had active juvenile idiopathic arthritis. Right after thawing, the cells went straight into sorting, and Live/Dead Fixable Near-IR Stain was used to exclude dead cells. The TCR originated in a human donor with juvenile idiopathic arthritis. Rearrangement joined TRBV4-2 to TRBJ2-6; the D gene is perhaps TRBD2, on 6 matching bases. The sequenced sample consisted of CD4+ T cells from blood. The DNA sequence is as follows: TGTGCCAGCAGCCAAGTGTTAATTTCCGGGGGAAGGGTCAATTCTGGGGCCAACGTCCTGACTTTC. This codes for CASSQVLISGGRVNSGANVLTF.